The 28 T cell receptor beta chains below come from one sample, sequenced in a study of T cell responses to AZD1222 COVID-19 vaccine. Method: immunoSEQ multiplex PCR; TCRdb's copy keeps in-frame clones and lacks some. The data contain over 150,000 clones, 85% to 95% of them singletons. The sample consisted of peripheral blood, taken 28 days after the second AZD1222 dose. The source is an adult who received the AZD1222 COVID-19 vaccine.

The chain employs TRBV11-2 and TRBJ1-5, with 9 positions matching TRBD1. Losses at the gene ends were 0 bases for V and 5 bases for J; bases not matched to a gene: 17. Per germline, CDR1 SGHAT and CDR2 FQNNGV. The CDR3 has 20 amino acids. The CDR3 sequence: CASSLDPYVPGQGRHQPQHF. The DNA of the CDR3 is TGTGCCAGCAGCTTAGACCCTTATGTACCGGGACAGGGTCGCCATCAGCCCCAGCATTTT.

The V call is TRBV12-3 or TRBV12-4, the J call TRBJ1-2; 7 nucleotides align to TRBD1. The CDR3 is 13 amino acids. The trim removed 6 bases at V and 4 bases at J, leaving 5 bases unmatched. The CDR3 reads CASRKGQSYGYTF. CDR3 DNA sequence: TGTGCCAGCAGAAAGGGACAGTCCTATGGCTACACCTTC.

The table lists this clone with a count of one. This chain connects TRBV29-1 to TRBJ2-7; D perhaps matches TRBD1 (5 bases). Germline V gene sequence: CDR1 SQVTM, CDR2 ANQGSEA. V dropped 1 base and J dropped 5 bases, with 12 bases sitting between them. The CDR3 runs to 13 residues. CDR3 nucleotide sequence: TGCAGCGTTGAAGTTGGCAGGGTTGACGAGCAGTACTTC. It is translated as CSVEVGRVDEQYF.

The chain employs TRBV24-1 and TRBJ1-1; TRBD1 aligns across 8 bases. J was trimmed by 4 bases and V by 4 bases; bases with no gene match: 10. Germline V gene sequence: CDR1 KGHDR, CDR2 SFDVKD. This CDR3 has 16 residues. This CDR3 reads CATSDSPGQGSTEAFF. The CDR3 DNA reads TGTGCCACCAGTGACTCCCCAGGACAGGGCTCCACTGAAGCTTTCTTT.

V gene TRBV10-3 combines with J gene TRBJ1-3; a weak D match, TRBD1 (5 bases). The V gene's germline CDR1 is ENHRY and CDR2 SYGVKD. Between the trimmed V and J ends, which lost 4 bases and 1 base, there was a span of 8 bases. The CDR3 totals 14 residues. CDR3: CAISGTKSGNTIYF. DNA of the CDR3: TGTGCCATCAGTGGGACAAAATCTGGAAACACCATATATTTT.

The chain combines TRBV27 with TRBJ1-6, with 8 bases aligning to TRBD1. After removal of 5 bases from V and 13 bases from J, the junction contained 19 bases not matched to a gene. The CDR3 runs to 17 residues. Looked up from germline, CDR1 is MNHEY and CDR2 is SMNVEV (reference sequence). The CDR3, as DNA: TGTGCCAGCAGTCCGAGACAGGGGTTGTCTCCTCGGGCCCCCCTCCACTTT. Encoded protein: CASSPRQGLSPRAPLHF.

In nucleotides, the CDR3 is TGTGCCAGCAGCTTAGCGGAGTCCGGGCCGTCGGGCTACACCTTC. Translated: CASSLAESGPSGYTF. The chain couples TRBV7-6 to TRBJ1-2; D gene ambiguous. Germline CDR1 SGHVS, CDR2 FNYEAQ. The CDR3 has 15 amino acids. Between the trimmed V and J ends, which lost 0 bases and 8 bases, there was a span of 16 bases.

The chain is built from TRBV4-1 and TRBJ2-7; D remains ambiguous. Between the trimmed V and J ends, which lost 0 bases and 3 bases, there was a span of 9 bases. The length of the CDR3 is 14 residues. Germline CDR1 is MGHRA and CDR2 is YSYEKL. Here the CDR3 DNA reads TGCGCCAGCAGCCAAGATCCTAGGAACTACGAGCAGTACTTC. Translation: CASSQDPRNYEQYF.

The chain combines TRBV7-9 with TRBJ1-4; D is undetermined. Germline CDR1 and CDR2: SEHNR and FQNEAQ (reference sequence). V was clipped by 1 base and J by 8 bases, with 14 bases between them. The CDR3 sequence is 15 residues long. The CDR3 sequence: CASSLVRGFSEKLFF. DNA for the CDR3: TGTGCCAGCAGCTTAGTACGGGGTTTCAGCGAAAAACTGTTTTTT.

The chain has TRBV4-1 and TRBJ2-4, with 14 nucleotides matching TRBD2. There are 20 residues in the CDR3. Germline V gives CDR1 MGHRA, CDR2 YSYEKL. Trimming took 1 base from V and 0 from J; bases not matched to a gene: 8. Here the CDR3 DNA reads TGCGCCAGCAGCCAAGCCAGACTAGCGGGAGGGCCAGGAGCCAAAAACATTCAGTACTTC. The encoded protein is CASSQARLAGGPGAKNIQYF.

The chain recombines TRBV27 with TRBJ1-4, with TRBD1 matching over 9 bases. The CDR3 consists of 16 residues. V trimming: 5 bases; J trimming: 8 bases; junction bases outside the gene matches: 12. Germline loops: CDR1 MNHEY, CDR2 SMNVEV (reference sequence). The CDR3 protein is CASSHTGTGWREKLFF. In DNA, the CDR3 is TGTGCCAGCAGTCATACCGGGACAGGGTGGCGAGAAAAACTGTTTTTT.

Worth noting for this clone: One end of the junction varies from germline; a read error may be responsible. The chain recombines TRBV4-3 with TRBJ1-2; D gene ambiguous. There are 13 residues in the CDR3. CDR1 and CDR2 (germline): LGHNA, YSLEER. The CDR3 sequence is CASSPNTQTPSSF. The CDR3 nucleotides are TGCGCCAGCAGCCCTAATACCCAGACGCCCTCTTCCTTC.

V gene TRBV7-9 combines with J gene TRBJ2-1, with 10 bases lining up with TRBD1. J was trimmed by 9 bases and V by 5 bases; bases with no gene match: 10. Germline V gene data show CDR1 as SEHNR and CDR2 as FQNEAQ (reference sequence). The CDR3 is 15 amino acids. The CDR3 loop is CASSRLGTGAFEQFF. The CDR3 coding sequence is TGTGCCAGCAGCAGACTCGGGACAGGGGCATTTGAGCAGTTCTTC.

The chain links TRBV6-5 to TRBJ2-3; 8 positions match TRBD2. The CDR3 totals 14 residues. Germline V gene data show CDR1 as MNHEY and CDR2 as SVGAGI. J lost 4 bases, V lost 5 bases, and 5 bases had no gene match. In nucleotides, the CDR3 is TGTGCCAGCAGTAGCGGGAGTTTGTCAGATACGCAGTATTTT. It codes for CASSSGSLSDTQYF.

The table lists this clone with a count of one. The chain has TRBV5-1 and TRBJ2-2; tentative D call: TRBD2 (5 bases). Germline lookup yields CDR1 SGHRS and CDR2 YFSETQ. V dropped 3 bases and J dropped 2 bases, with 8 bases sitting between them. The CDR3 runs 14 residues. The chain's CDR3 is CASSSRGNTGELFF. CDR3 nucleotides: TGCGCCAGCAGCTCCCGGGGTAACACCGGGGAGCTGTTTTTT.

The V call is TRBV7-2, the J call TRBJ1-1; D is ambiguous. CDR1 is SGHTA, CDR2 FQGNSA, per germline. The CDR3 runs to 15 residues. V was cut by 1 base and J by 4 bases, with 13 bases left in between. The DNA of the CDR3 is TGTGCCAGCAGCTTAGGGCCCAACGTTGGCACTGAAGCTTTCTTT. Amino acids: CASSLGPNVGTEAFF.

The genes are TRBV4-1 and TRBJ1-5; D ambiguous. V lost 1 base and J lost 6, with 13 bases in between. CDR1 is MGHRA and CDR2 is YSYEKL in the germline V gene. The CDR3 runs to 15 residues. CDR3 loop: CASSQVPFSGQPQHF. CDR3 bases: TGCGCCAGCAGCCAAGTACCGTTTTCTGGTCAGCCCCAGCATTTT.

The chain recombines TRBV7-2 with TRBJ2-3, with D perhaps matching TRBD1 (6 bases). CDR1 is SGHTA and CDR2 is FQGNSA in the germline V gene. The germline V and J ends were trimmed by 5 bases and 8 bases, with 20 bases remaining between them. The CDR3 has 15 amino acids. CDR3 DNA: TGTGCCAGCAGCCAATCTCTTACAGGGCTGGCTACGCAGTATTTT. This gives the protein CASSQSLTGLATQYF.

J is TRBJ2-3 and V is TRBV2; no firm D call. From germline, CDR1 is SNHLY and CDR2 FYNNEI. The CDR3 runs 11 residues. V dropped 7 bases and J dropped 13 bases, with 15 bases sitting between them. CDR3 amino acids: CASTSNSGKYF. The CDR3 DNA is TGTGCCAGCACAAGCAATTCCGGAAAGTATTTT.

The chain employs TRBV6-5 and TRBJ1-1; 9 bases align to TRBD1. Germline loops: CDR1 MNHEY, CDR2 SVGAGI. The CDR3 covers 15 residues. V gave up 2 bases and J gave up 4 bases; unmatched junction bases: 5. In DNA, the CDR3 is TGTGCCAGCAGTTACCAAGGACAGGGGAGCACTGAAGCTTTCTTT. Amino acid sequence: CASSYQGQGSTEAFF.

This chain joins TRBV6-5 and TRBJ1-6; 9 nucleotides agree with TRBD1. Germline CDR1 and CDR2: MNHEY and SVGAGI. The junction had 5 bases not matched to a gene; V was cut back by 5 bases and J by 9 bases. This CDR3 comprises 14 residues. The CDR3 DNA reads TGTGCCAGCAGTAGGACAGGGGAAGGTTCACCCCTCCACTTT. It encodes CASSRTGEGSPLHF.

This clone was found once. This chain uses TRBV7-9 with TRBJ2-1, with a tentative D call TRBD2 (6 bases). Trimming took off 5 bases at V and 1 base at J, with 24 bases between the two ends. This CDR3 is 19 amino acids long. Per germline, CDR1 SEHNR and CDR2 FQNEAQ (reference sequence). CDR3 loop: CASSTPGTSRAGSYNEQFF. As DNA, the CDR3 is TGTGCCAGCAGCACACCCGGAACTAGCCGGGCCGGGTCCTACAATGAGCAGTTCTTC.

The chain is built from TRBV10-3 and TRBJ1-3, with D perhaps matching TRBD1 (5 bases). V lost 11 bases, J lost 0 bases, and 17 bases lay in between. The germline V gene has CDR1 ENHRY and CDR2 SYGVKD. This CDR3 contains 15 residues. The CDR3 DNA is TGTGCCTCGGGACGTGGGACGGCCTCTGGAAACACCATATATTTT. The encoded protein is CASGRGTASGNTIYF.

CDR3 sequence: CASSLGAGPNEKLFF. Here the CDR3 DNA reads TGTGCCAGCTCCTTAGGCGCGGGACCCAATGAAAAACTGTTTTTT. This chain joins TRBV28 and TRBJ1-4, with D maybe TRBD1 (5 bases). CDR1 and CDR2 from the germline V gene are MDHEN and SYDVKM. The germline V and J ends were trimmed by 8 bases and 5 bases, with 18 bases remaining between them. This CDR3 comprises 15 residues.

The chain links TRBV28 to TRBJ1-2; possibly TRBD1 for D (6 bases). The CDR3 is 13 amino acids. Germline lookup yields CDR1 MDHEN and CDR2 SYDVKM. Trimming removed 6 bases at V and 2 bases at J, with 10 bases between. This CDR3 reads CASRGDRNYGYTF. In DNA, the CDR3 is TGTGCCAGCAGGGGAGACAGGAACTATGGCTACACCTTC.

This chain uses TRBV19 with TRBJ2-3, with D possibly being TRBD1 (6 bases). Germline CDR1 and CDR2: LNHDA and SQIVND (reference sequence). The germline V and J ends were trimmed by 1 base and 4 bases, with 12 bases remaining between them. The CDR3 consists of 15 residues. The CDR3 reads CASSIATGRADTQYF. The CDR3, as DNA: TGTGCCAGTAGTATAGCGACAGGCCGCGCAGATACGCAGTATTTT.

The V call is TRBV24-1, the J call TRBJ2-5; no clear D. The CDR3 has 13 residues. The germline V gene has CDR1 KGHDR and CDR2 SFDVKD. With 3 bases removed from V and 5 bases from J, the gap between germline ends came to 9 bases. The CDR3 DNA is TGTGCCACCAGTGATCCCCTACGGGAGACCCAGTACTTC. Translated: CATSDPLRETQYF.

The V and J genes are TRBV1 and TRBJ2-1; the table's D call TRBD1 went unverified against the DNA. TRBV1 is an annotated pseudogene. This CDR3 comprises 16 residues. CDR3 coding DNA: TGCACCAGCAGCCAAGTATCACGATTCACAGGCAATGAGCAGTTCTTC. Its protein is CTSSQVSRFTGNEQFF.